The clone carrying this TCR beta chain has a handful of counts. The antigen is unknown. V lost 3 bases, J lost 6 bases, and 7 bases stayed unmatched. The CDR3 runs 13 residues. CDR1 DFQATT and CDR2 SNEGSKA come from the germline V gene (reference sequence). The data derive from a study of identical twins. Broader study findings: Invariant populations such as MAIT and iNKT cells could partly muddle zero-insertion analyses. Memory repertoires showed no such pattern, whereas abundant cord blood beta clonotypes carried fewer insertions. Out-of-frame beta chain sequences displayed weaker excess sharing between twins.

Via MiXCR, TCRdb re-called the 5' RACE reads, giving one row per CDR3 protein. Found here are 1.5 million or so distinct CDR3 sequences, about 30% of them singletons; the top ten hold 0.25% to 0.3%. Sequenced material: cord blood. The rearrangement links TRBV20-1 to TRBJ1-2; 7 bases are shared with TRBD1. This clonotype was obtained from a newborn girl in good health. The chain's CDR3 is CSARTGPRNGYTF. The DNA of the CDR3 is TGCAGTGCTAGGACAGGGCCCAGGAATGGCTACACCTTC.